This TCR beta chain was identified in a study of T cell responses to AZD1222 COVID-19 vaccine. Using immunoSEQ multiplex PCR, the repertoire was profiled, and TCRdb retains in-frame clones only, with some absent. The sample lists fewer than 100,000 clones; approximately 81% were seen once. Study-wide results and limits: Females made up more of the donors, who were largely white British, and clonal diversity may have come out too low. It was only after the peak T cell response that any repertoires were sampled. Two doses of AZD1222 preceded a rise in Spike-specific TCR breadth and depth.

In the case of this clone: Its antigen is unknown.

The sample was peripheral blood, taken on day 0 of AZD1222 vaccination. This clonotype was obtained from an adult in good health.

The CDR3, as DNA: TGTGCCAGCAGCGTGGATCCACGCACAGATACGCAGTATTTT. Amino acid sequence: CASSVDPRTDTQYF. V gene TRBV9 combines with J gene TRBJ2-3; D unresolved. Germline CDR1 is SGDLS and CDR2 is YYNGEE. V lost 2 bases and J lost 1, with 8 bases in between. The CDR3 sequence is 14 residues long.